Listed below are T cell receptor beta chains from one sample, sequenced in a study of blood T cell repertoires in COVID-19. Profiling relied on immunoSEQ multiplex PCR, and the TCRdb table lists in-frame clones only, not all of them. The table includes about 28,000 clones, 84% detected once. Sequenced material: peripheral blood. Receptors originate from a man aged 70-80 years with active COVID-19. CDR3s include the opening cysteine and the closing phenylalanine or tryptophan. A D gene is named only where the DNA matches it firmly. Part of the rows lack a size; the others show once, few, many or a class for expanded clones.

j_call clone_size cdr3_length d_call v_call cdr3_aa cdr3_nt
TRBJ2-1 - 12 - TRBV7-9 CASRAGVGEQFF TGTGCCAGCAGGGCCGGGGTAGGTGAGCAGTTCTTC
TRBJ2-1 - 15 - TRBV4-1 CASSYRDNSYNEQFF TGCGCCAGCAGCTACCGGGACAACTCCTACAATGAGCAGTTCTTC
TRBJ2-5 once 16 TRBD2 TRBV27 CASSPIGAGGRETQYF TGTGCCAGCAGTCCCATCGGGGCGGGGGGGCGTGAGACCCAGTACTTC
TRBJ2-3 - 18 TRBD1 TRBV3-1/TRBV3-2 CASSQGLYRGRSTDTQYF TGTGCCAGCAGCCAAGGGCTTTATAGGGGGCGATCCACAGATACGCAGTATTTT
TRBJ2-5 - 14 - TRBV21-1 CASSNWTGSETQYF TGTGCCAGCAGCAACTGGACAGGGTCAGAGACCCAGTACTTC
TRBJ2-1 - 15 - TRBV11-2 CASSLEGVSYNEQFF TGTGCCAGCAGCTTAGAAGGGGTCTCCTACAATGAGCAGTTCTTC
TRBJ2-1 - 12 - TRBV5-1 CASSLVFNEQFF TGCGCCAGCAGCTTGGTCTTCAATGAGCAGTTCTTC
TRBJ1-1 many 12 - TRBV12-3/TRBV12-4 CASVRGATEAFF TGTGCCAGCGTCCGGGGGGCCACTGAAGCTTTCTTT
TRBJ1-5 - 15 TRBD1 TRBV5-1 CASSRRTGNYQPQHF TGCGCCAGCAGCCGCAGGACAGGGAACTATCAGCCCCAGCATTTT
TRBJ2-5 once 15 TRBD2 TRBV5-4 CASSSPGLALETQYF TGTGCCAGCAGCTCTCCGGGACTAGCCTTAGAGACCCAGTACTTC
TRBJ1-1 - 15 - TRBV7-6 CASSLGGPTNTEAFF TGTGCCAGCAGCTTAGGAGGGCCGACGAACACTGAAGCTTTCTTT
TRBJ2-3 once 17 TRBD2 TRBV5-4 CASSLRPSGGALDTQYF TGTGCCAGCAGCTTGAGGCCTAGCGGGGGGGCCCTAGATACGCAGTATTTT
TRBJ1-6 - 14 TRBD1 TRBV18 CASSPRDSDSPLHF TGTGCCAGCTCACCTCGGGACAGTGATTCACCCCTCCACTTT
TRBJ1-3 - 14 - TRBV5-1 CASSLSQGGNTIYF TGCGCCAGCAGCTTATCGCAGGGTGGAAACACCATATATTTT
TRBJ2-3 - 12 - TRBV10-3 CAIGLFSDTQYF TGTGCCATCGGGCTGTTTTCAGATACGCAGTATTTT
TRBJ1-6 - 16 - TRBV11-3 CASSLEVGASGSPLHF TGTGCCAGCAGCTTAGAGGTTGGGGCCAGTGGGTCACCCCTCCACTTT
TRBJ2-4 - 14 TRBD1 TRBV11-3 CASSPGQGSNIQYF TGTGCCAGCAGCCCGGGACAGGGATCAAACATTCAGTACTTC
TRBJ2-7 - 14 TRBD1 TRBV11-2 CASSLNRGTYEQYF TGTGCCAGCAGCTTGAACAGGGGAACCTACGAGCAGTACTTC
TRBJ1-1 - 14 TRBD1 TRBV9 CASGPGQGGTEAFF TGTGCCAGCGGGCCGGGACAGGGAGGGACTGAAGCTTTCTTT
TRBJ1-5 - 15 - TRBV28 CASSSWGEGNQPQHF TGTGCCAGCAGTTCTTGGGGGGAGGGCAATCAGCCCCAGCATTTT
TRBJ1-1 - 15 TRBD1 TRBV18 CASSPLGTGITEAFF TGTGCCAGCTCACCTCTTGGGACAGGGATTACTGAAGCTTTCTTT